A selection of T cell receptor beta chains follows, all from one sample in a study of OX40 agonist ivuxolimab in advanced cancers. Measured with immunoSEQ multiplex PCR; TCRdb has only the in-frame clones, and not every one. This table holds around 94,000 clones, 80% to 90% found once. This material consisted of CD4+ or CD8+ T cells sorted from blood, taken in a trial of the OX40 agonist ivuxolimab. These receptors were collected from an adult with an advanced solid tumor such as melanoma, head and neck, liver or kidney cancer. The CDR3 runs from the conserved cysteine through the conserved F or W. D genes are given only for firm matches.

V gene: TRBV6-1
J gene: TRBJ2-1
CDR3 length: 13
D gene: TRBD1
CDR3 DNA: TGTGCCAGCAGTGGACAGGGGGCTGGTGAGCAGTTCTTC
CDR3 protein: CASSGQGAGEQFF

V gene: TRBV19
J gene: TRBJ1-1
CDR3 length: 15
D gene: NA
CDR3 DNA: TGTGCCAGTAGCTTAAACCGGGGCCCGAACACTGAAGCTTTCTTT
CDR3 protein: CASSLNRGPNTEAFF

V gene: TRBV4-2
J gene: TRBJ1-4
CDR3 length: 14
D gene: NA
CDR3 DNA: TGTGCCAGCAGCCAAGATAGGGGAAGTGAAAAACTGTTTTTT
CDR3 protein: CASSQDRGSEKLFF

V gene: TRBV2
J gene: TRBJ1-4
CDR3 length: 13
D gene: NA
CDR3 DNA: TGTGCCAGCAGTTTTAGGGCTAATGAAAAACTGTTTTTT
CDR3 protein: CASSFRANEKLFF

V gene: TRBV7-9
J gene: TRBJ2-3
CDR3 length: 10
D gene: NA
CDR3 DNA: TGTGCGGGGGGCAGGGATACGCAGTATTTT
CDR3 protein: CAGGRDTQYF

V gene: TRBV5-1
J gene: TRBJ2-7
CDR3 length: 14
D gene: TRBD1
CDR3 DNA: TGCGCCAGCACTTCGGGACAGGGTTACTACGAGCAGTACTTC
CDR3 protein: CASTSGQGYYEQYF

V gene: TRBV5-1
J gene: TRBJ1-2
CDR3 length: 13
D gene: NA
CDR3 DNA: TGCGCCAGCAGCTTGGATGGGGGTTTAGGCTACACCTTC
CDR3 protein: CASSLDGGLGYTF

V gene: TRBV4-1
J gene: TRBJ1-2
CDR3 length: 13
D gene: TRBD1
CDR3 DNA: TGCGCCAGCAGCCACGGACAGGGAAATGGCTACACCTTC
CDR3 protein: CASSHGQGNGYTF

V gene: TRBV18
J gene: TRBJ2-3
CDR3 length: 15
D gene: TRBD2
CDR3 DNA: TGTGCCAGCTCACCCGCCGGGGGGGCCCGAGATACGCAGTATTTT
CDR3 protein: CASSPAGGARDTQYF

V gene: TRBV21-1
J gene: TRBJ2-1
CDR3 length: 16
D gene: NA
CDR3 DNA: TGTGCCAGCAAGATGAGGCGACTAGCGGGGAACAATGAGCAGTTCTTC
CDR3 protein: CASKMRRLAGNNEQFF